These 18 T cell receptor beta chains share one sample of origin, sequenced in a study of blood T cells in healthy people across ages. With a J-beta primer mix and a sample-barcoded 5' primer, a second PCR ran roughly 7 to 11 cycles. TCRdb re-derived calls from the 5' RACE reads in MiXCR, one entry per CDR3 protein. The table has 700,000 to 900,000 distinct CDR3 sequences, about 48% seen once. Sequenced: blood. The receptors derive from a man at least 80 years old in good health.

This clonotype showed up just a few times. V is TRBV10-3 and J is TRBJ2-7; weak D call: TRBD2 (7 bases). The ends were cut back, 9 bases at V and 1 base at J, with 10 bases in the middle. Germline V gene lookup returns CDR1 ENHRY and CDR2 SYGVKD. CDR3 size: 12 residues. DNA for the CDR3: TGTGCCATTCGGGGGGCGTCCTACGAGCAGTACTTC. It specifies CAIRGASYEQYF.

The chain joins TRBV2 to TRBJ2-1; weak D call: TRBD2 (5 bases). The germline CDR1 and CDR2 sequences are SNHLY and FYNNEI. This CDR3 is 15 amino acids long. Trimming cost V 6 bases and J 5 bases, with 17 bases left between them. In DNA, the CDR3 is TGTGCCAGCAGAGATACTACCTTGAGGGACAATGAGCAGTTCTTC. This encodes CASRDTTLRDNEQFF.

This CDR3 is CASSPDSTHEQYF. CDR3 nucleotide sequence: TGTGCCAGCAGCCCGGATTCGACCCACGAGCAGTACTTC. The chain recombines TRBV7-9 with TRBJ2-4; D is ambiguous. TRBJ2-7 explains the end of the DNA better; the J call may be wrong. The length of the CDR3 is 13 residues. Germline CDR1 SEHNR, CDR2 FQNEAQ (reference sequence).

This chain joins TRBV2 and TRBJ2-7; D not certain. Germline V gene lookup returns CDR1 SNHLY and CDR2 FYNNEI. V was shortened by 6 bases and J by 3 bases, with 9 bases between the two germline ends. This CDR3 is built from 12 residues. The CDR3 bases are TGTGCCAGCAGGGGTTCAGACTACGAGCAGTACTTC. Encoded protein: CASRGSDYEQYF. The entire variable domain, with the rest obtained from reference TRBV2 and TRBJ2-7, is as follows: EPEVTQTPSHQVTQMGQEVILRCVPISNHLYFYWYRQILGQKVEFLVSFYNNEISEKSEIFDDQFSVERPDGSNFTLKIRSTKLEDSAMYFCASRGSDYEQYFGPGTRLTVT.

The chain has TRBV6-5 and TRBJ1-1; D gene unclear. V was shortened by 4 bases and J by 1 base, with 13 bases between the two germline ends. Per the germline V gene, CDR1 is MNHEY and CDR2 is SVGAGI. The CDR3 is 15 residues long. The CDR3 DNA reads TGTGCCAGCAGTTTCGGAACCTTAAGGAACACTGAAGCTTTCTTT. Its protein is CASSFGTLRNTEAFF.

A note on this clonotype: This likely comes from a read error, as the CDR3 has no conserved phenylalanine or tryptophan at its end. The J gene is TRBJ2-1, the V gene TRBV9, with unresolved D. CDR1 SGDLS and CDR2 YYNGEE come from the germline V gene. CDR3 size: 11 residues. V lost 0 bases and J 12 bases, leaving 7 bases between the germline ends. The CDR3 reads CASSVDHGQFL. The CDR3 DNA sequence: TGTGCCAGCAGCGTAGATCACGGGCAGTTCTTA.

The chain recombines TRBV29-1 with TRBJ2-4; D assignment may be TRBD1 or TRBD2 (5 bases each). Germline CDR1 reads SQVTM; CDR2 reads ANQGSEA. Between the trimmed V and J ends, which lost 6 bases and 6 bases, there was a span of 21 bases. The length of the CDR3 is 15 residues. CDR3 region: CSVRTSGIRGNIQYF. CDR3 coding DNA: TGCAGCGTCAGGACGAGCGGAATAAGGGGAAACATTCAGTACTTC.

This rearrangement joins TRBV12-3 or TRBV12-4 to TRBJ2-4, with unresolved D. This CDR3 spans 13 amino acids. Trimming left V 2 bases short and J 8 bases short, with 10 bases between. The CDR3 is CASSLRGADIQYF. DNA for the CDR3: TGTGCCAGCAGTTTACGAGGTGCGGACATTCAGTACTTC.

This clonotype turned up a few times. This chain links TRBV10-3 with TRBJ1-4; TRBD1 aligns across 9 bases. The CDR3 spans 14 residues. The V segment lost 10 bases and the J segment 8 bases; nucleotides outside the gene matches: 11. The germline V gene encodes CDR1 ENHRY and CDR2 SYGVKD. The CDR3 DNA is TGTGCCACCCGCCCGACAGGGGGTCGGGAAAAACTGTTTTTT. It yields the protein CATRPTGGREKLFF.

This clonotype has just one count. The chain links TRBV18 to TRBJ1-5, with D perhaps TRBD1 (5 bases). Germline assignment: CDR1 KGHSH and CDR2 LQKENI. This CDR3 is 14 amino acids long. Deletions cut 1 base from V and 7 bases from J, with 11 bases between. The CDR3 protein is CASSPQRTNQPQHF. Here the CDR3 DNA reads TGTGCCAGCTCACCACAAAGGACAAACCAGCCCCAGCATTTT.

This chain uses TRBV29-1 with TRBJ2-7; 10 bases align to TRBD1. The germline V gene has CDR1 SQVTM and CDR2 ANQGSEA. There are 13 residues in the CDR3. J was trimmed by 5 bases and V by 4 bases; bases with no gene match: 5. In DNA form, the CDR3 reads TGCAGCGTTGGGGGACAGGGGATCAACGAGCAGTACTTC. As protein: CSVGGQGINEQYF.

The chain couples TRBV3-1 to TRBJ2-3; a possible D gene is TRBD1 (5 bases). The CDR3 loop spans 14 amino acids. Germline CDR1 is LGHDT and CDR2 is YNNKEL (reference sequence). The V and J ends lost 4 bases and 14 bases respectively, with 22 bases between them. This CDR3 is CASSPDLTDRYAYF. The DNA for the CDR3 is TGTGCCAGCAGCCCCGACTTGACAGATAGATACGCGTATTTT.

This clonotype has a single count. The chain links TRBV28 to TRBJ2-7, with D perhaps matching TRBD2 (5 bases). V was pared by 4 bases and J by 0 bases, with 16 bases between. This CDR3 has 16 residues. Per the germline V gene, CDR1 is MDHEN and CDR2 is SYDVKM. CDR3 residues: CASSSTGWESSYEQYF. CDR3 bases: TGTGCCAGCAGTTCCACCGGATGGGAGTCCTCCTACGAGCAGTACTTC.

This chain connects TRBV6-5 to TRBJ2-1; 8 nucleotides align to TRBD1. The ends lost 2 bases at V and 6 bases at J; junction bases unmatched: 9. Germline CDR1 reads MNHEY; CDR2 reads SVGAGI. The CDR3 is 16 residues long. CDR3 loop: CASSYRRTGFGNEQFF. CDR3 nucleotides: TGTGCCAGCAGTTACCGACGGACAGGGTTTGGCAATGAGCAGTTCTTC.

A few counts support this clonotype. This rearrangement joins TRBV6-1 to TRBJ2-7; TRBD1 matches 7 bases. The CDR3 covers 14 residues. The ends lost 6 bases at V and 0 bases at J; junction bases unmatched: 5. Germline V gives CDR1 MNHNS, CDR2 SASEGT. This chain's CDR3 is CASRGRDSSYEQYF. Here the CDR3 DNA reads TGTGCCAGCAGAGGCCGGGACAGCTCCTACGAGCAGTACTTC.

The gene calls are TRBV29-1 and TRBJ2-5, with TRBD1 matching over 8 bases. CDR1 is SQVTM, CDR2 ANQGSEA, per germline. Trimming at V came to 4 bases and at J to 5 bases, leaving 9 bases not matched to a gene. The CDR3 covers 14 residues. This CDR3 is CSVARTGLGETQYF. CDR3 coding DNA: TGCAGCGTTGCTCGGACAGGGCTTGGGGAGACCCAGTACTTC.

On this clonotype itself: A junction boundary mismatches the germline segment, possibly from a read error. The rearrangement links TRBV18 to TRBJ2-1, with 8 bases that match TRBD2. From germline, CDR1 is KGHSH and CDR2 LQKENI. This CDR3 contains 17 residues. CDR3 amino acids: CASSLTAPGGSYNGQFF. The CDR3 DNA reads TGTGCCAGCTCACTCACCGCCCCGGGAGGGTCTTACAATGGGCAGTTCTTC.

The chain uses TRBV24-1 and TRBJ2-7; 11 positions match TRBD1. Germline V gene data show CDR1 as KGHDR and CDR2 as SFDVKD. CDR3 size: 14 residues. Trimming at V came to 5 bases and at J to 3 bases, leaving 2 bases not matched to a gene. The CDR3 loop is CATSVGTGGYEQYF. CDR3 nucleotide sequence: TGTGCCACCAGTGTTGGGACAGGGGGCTACGAGCAGTACTTC.